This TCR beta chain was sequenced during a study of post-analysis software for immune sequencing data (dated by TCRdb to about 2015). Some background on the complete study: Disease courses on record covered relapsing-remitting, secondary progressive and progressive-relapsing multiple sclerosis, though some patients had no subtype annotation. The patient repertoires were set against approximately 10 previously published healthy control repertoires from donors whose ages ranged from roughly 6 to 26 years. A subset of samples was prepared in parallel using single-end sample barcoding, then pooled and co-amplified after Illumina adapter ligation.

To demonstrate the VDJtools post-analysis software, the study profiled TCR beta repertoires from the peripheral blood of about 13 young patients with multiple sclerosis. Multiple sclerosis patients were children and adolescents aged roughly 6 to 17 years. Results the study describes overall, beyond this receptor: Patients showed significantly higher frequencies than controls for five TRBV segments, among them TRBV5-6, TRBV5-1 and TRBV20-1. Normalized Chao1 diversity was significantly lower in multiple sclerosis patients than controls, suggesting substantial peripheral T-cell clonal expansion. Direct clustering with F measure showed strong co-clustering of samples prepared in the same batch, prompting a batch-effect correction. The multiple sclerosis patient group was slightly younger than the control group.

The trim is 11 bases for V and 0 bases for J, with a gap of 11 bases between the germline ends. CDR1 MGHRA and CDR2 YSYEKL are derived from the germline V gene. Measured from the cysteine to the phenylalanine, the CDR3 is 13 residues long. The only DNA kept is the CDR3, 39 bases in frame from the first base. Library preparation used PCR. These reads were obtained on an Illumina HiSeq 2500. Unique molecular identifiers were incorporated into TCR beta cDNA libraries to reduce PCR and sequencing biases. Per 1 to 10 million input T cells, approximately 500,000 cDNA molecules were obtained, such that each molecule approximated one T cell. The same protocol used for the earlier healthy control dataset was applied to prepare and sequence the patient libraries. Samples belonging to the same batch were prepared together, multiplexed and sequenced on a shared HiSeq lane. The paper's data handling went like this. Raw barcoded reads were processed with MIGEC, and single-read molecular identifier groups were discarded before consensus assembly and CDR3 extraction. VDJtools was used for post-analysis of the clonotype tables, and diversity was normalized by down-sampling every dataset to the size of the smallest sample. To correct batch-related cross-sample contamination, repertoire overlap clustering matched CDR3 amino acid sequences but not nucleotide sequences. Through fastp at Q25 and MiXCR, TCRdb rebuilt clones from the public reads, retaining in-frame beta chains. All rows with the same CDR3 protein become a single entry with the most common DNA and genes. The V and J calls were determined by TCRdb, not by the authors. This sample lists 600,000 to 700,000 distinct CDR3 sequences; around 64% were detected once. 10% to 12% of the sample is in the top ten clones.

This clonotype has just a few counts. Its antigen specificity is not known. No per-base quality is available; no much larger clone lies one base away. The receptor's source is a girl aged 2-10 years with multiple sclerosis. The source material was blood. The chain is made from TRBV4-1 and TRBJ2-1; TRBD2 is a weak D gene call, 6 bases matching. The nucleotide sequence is TGCGCCGCCCACGGGAGCTCCTACAATGAGCAGTTCTTC. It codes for CAAHGSSYNEQFF.